This T cell receptor (beta chain) was sequenced during a study of graft-versus-host responses after intestinal transplantation. Overall study: Recipients received multivisceral, liver-intestinal, or isolated intestinal transplants.

Details on this clone: Its antigen is as yet unknown.

There are 16 residues in the CDR3. With V trimmed by 5 bases and J by 3 bases, 8 bases remained unmatched. The germline CDR1 and CDR2 sequences are SGDLS and YYNGEE. Clones were sequenced by immunoSEQ multiplex PCR, and TCRdb holds only the in-frame ones, with some missing. This sample has tens of thousands of clones, with approximately 80% found just once. This receptor was taken from a human donor who was the organ donor for an intestinal transplant. Sequenced here: unstimulated CD4+ T cells sorted from spleen or lymph node cells, sampled before transplant. The gene calls are TRBV9 and TRBJ2-2; 9 nucleotides match TRBD1. The DNA for the CDR3 is TGTGCCAGCAGGTCAAAAGACAGGGGGGACACCGGGGAGCTGTTTTTT. Encoded protein: CASRSKDRGDTGELFF.